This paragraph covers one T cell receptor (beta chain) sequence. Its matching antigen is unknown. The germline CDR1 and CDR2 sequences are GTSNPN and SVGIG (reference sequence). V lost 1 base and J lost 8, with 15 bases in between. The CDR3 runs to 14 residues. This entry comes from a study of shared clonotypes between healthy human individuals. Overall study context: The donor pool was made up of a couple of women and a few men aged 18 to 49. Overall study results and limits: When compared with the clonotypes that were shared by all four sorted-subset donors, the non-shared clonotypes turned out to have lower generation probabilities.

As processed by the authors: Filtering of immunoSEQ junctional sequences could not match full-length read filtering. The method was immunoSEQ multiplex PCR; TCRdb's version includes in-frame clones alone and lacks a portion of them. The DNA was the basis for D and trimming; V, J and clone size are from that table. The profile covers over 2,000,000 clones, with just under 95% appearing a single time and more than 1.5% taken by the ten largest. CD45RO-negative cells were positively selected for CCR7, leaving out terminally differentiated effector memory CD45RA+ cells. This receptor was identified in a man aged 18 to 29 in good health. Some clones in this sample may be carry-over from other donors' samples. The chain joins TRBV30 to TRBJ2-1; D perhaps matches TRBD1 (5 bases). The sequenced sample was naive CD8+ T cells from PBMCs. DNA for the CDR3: TGTGCCTGGAGTGGATTCCCGCTAGGGGATGAGCAGTTCTTC. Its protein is CAWSGFPLGDEQFF.